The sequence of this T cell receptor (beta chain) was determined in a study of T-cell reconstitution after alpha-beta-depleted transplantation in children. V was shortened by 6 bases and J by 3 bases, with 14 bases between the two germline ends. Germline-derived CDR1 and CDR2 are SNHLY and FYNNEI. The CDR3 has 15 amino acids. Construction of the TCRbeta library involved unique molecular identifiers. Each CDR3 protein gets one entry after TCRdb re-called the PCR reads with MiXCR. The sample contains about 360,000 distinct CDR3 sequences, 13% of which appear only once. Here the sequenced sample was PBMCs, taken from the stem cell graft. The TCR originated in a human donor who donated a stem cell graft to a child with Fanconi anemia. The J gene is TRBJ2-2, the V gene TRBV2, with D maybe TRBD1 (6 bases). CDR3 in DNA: TGTGCCAGCAGCCCAACCTGGACAGACACCGGGGAGCTGTTTTTT. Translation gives CASSPTWTDTGELFF.